This T cell receptor beta chain is from a study of control samples from healthy donors and cancer patients. Produced via immunoSEQ multiplex PCR; TCRdb's table is partial and in-frame only. The table records about 89,000 clones, roughly 86% of them present only once. V was shortened by 4 bases and J by 0 bases, with 18 bases between the two germline ends. Germline V CDR1 and CDR2: KGHSH, LQKENI. CDR3 length: 17 amino acids. Sequencing used blood. The rearrangement links TRBV18 to TRBJ1-1; the D gene is possibly TRBD1 (5 bases). The clonotype comes from a man between 25 and 39 years old in good health. Here the CDR3 DNA reads TGTGCCAGCTCACTAAATTTCGGGAGGGGTATGAACACTGAAGCTTTCTTT. As protein: CASSLNFGRGMNTEAFF.